This TCR beta chain was sequenced for a study of blood T cell repertoires in COVID-19. About the study: Donors in the United States, Italy and Spain gave samples during acute or convalescent COVID-19. Nucleic acid was either cDNA or gDNA, and it came from T cells, B-cell-depleted T cells, or PBMCs.

With 5 bases clipped from V and 3 bases from J, the junction kept 12 bases outside the gene matches. Germline CDR1 reads MNHNY; CDR2 reads SVGAGI (reference sequence). The length of the CDR3 is 18 residues. Original methodology: By means of reference gene primer amplification, nucleated cell counts were estimated. Only in-frame clones appear in the TCRdb table, and some are missing; sequencing was by immunoSEQ multiplex PCR. V, J and clone size are taken as reported in that table, and D and trimming were inferred from the DNA itself. The table includes about 21,000 clones, 79% detected once. This clonotype was sampled from a man at least 80 years old with acute or convalescent COVID-19. The chain couples TRBV6-6 to TRBJ2-3, with 12 bases aligning to TRBD2. Sequencing was done on a sample of peripheral blood. CDR3 region: CASSRLAGAVLLTDTQYF. The CDR3 nucleotides are TGTGCCAGCAGTCGACTAGCGGGAGCGGTTTTGCTGACAGATACGCAGTATTTT.